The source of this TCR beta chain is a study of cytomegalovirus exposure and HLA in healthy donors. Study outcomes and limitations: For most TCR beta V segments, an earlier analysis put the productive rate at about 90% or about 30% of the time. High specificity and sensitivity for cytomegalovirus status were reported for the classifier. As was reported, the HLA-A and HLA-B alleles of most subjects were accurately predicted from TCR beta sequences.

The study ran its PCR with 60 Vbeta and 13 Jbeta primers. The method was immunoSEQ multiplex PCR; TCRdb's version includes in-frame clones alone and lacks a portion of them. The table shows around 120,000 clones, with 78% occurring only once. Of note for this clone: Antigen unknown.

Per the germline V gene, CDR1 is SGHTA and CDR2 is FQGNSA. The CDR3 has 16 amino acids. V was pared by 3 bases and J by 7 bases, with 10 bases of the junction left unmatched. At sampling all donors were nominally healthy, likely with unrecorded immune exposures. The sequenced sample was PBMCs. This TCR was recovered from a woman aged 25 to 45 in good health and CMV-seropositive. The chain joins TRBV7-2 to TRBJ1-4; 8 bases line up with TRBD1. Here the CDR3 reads CASSLRAQGAVEKLFF. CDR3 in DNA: TGTGCCAGCAGCTTGAGGGCCCAGGGGGCTGTTGAAAAACTGTTTTTT. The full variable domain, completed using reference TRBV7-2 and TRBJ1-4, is GAGVSQSPSNKVTEKGKDVELRCDPISGHTALYWYRQSLGQGLEFLIYFQGNSAPDKSGLPSDRFSAERTGGSVSTLTIQRTQQEDSAVYLCASSLRAQGAVEKLFFGSGTQLSVL.